The 10 T cell receptor beta chains reported below all come from one sample, sequenced in a study of T cell changes during pregnancy in multiple sclerosis. The repertoire was sequenced with immunoSEQ multiplex PCR; TCRdb's copy has only in-frame clones and lacks some. The table includes about 73,000 clones, 85% to 95% detected once. Sequencing used peripheral blood, obtained in the third trimester of pregnancy. These TCRs come from a female donor in good health, enrolled as a control in a pregnancy study.

For the CDR3, the DNA is TGTGCCAGCAGCCGTCAGGGGGACAATGAGCAGTTCTTC. This gives the protein CASSRQGDNEQFF. The chain uses TRBV7-8 and TRBJ2-1, with 7 positions matching TRBD1. Looked up from germline, CDR1 is SGHVS and CDR2 is FQNEAQ. The CDR3 is 13 amino acids. Trimming took 5 bases from V and 5 from J; bases not matched to a gene: 3.

This clone showed up just once. The rearrangement joins TRBV28 to TRBJ1-2; the D is unclear. Trimming pared 2 bases from V and 0 bases from J, leaving 10 bases between. The CDR3 is 15 amino acids. In germline, CDR1 is MDHEN, CDR2 SYDVKM. The CDR3 bases are TGTGCCAGCAGTTTAGTAACAGCTACTAACTATGGCTACACCTTC. It specifies CASSLVTATNYGYTF.

This chain joins TRBV28 and TRBJ1-3; TRBD1 aligns across 8 bases. Germline V gene data show CDR1 as MDHEN and CDR2 as SYDVKM. V was pared by 6 bases and J by 6 bases, with 7 bases of the junction left unmatched. There are 14 residues in the CDR3. CDR3 loop: CASRGTGGVNTIYF. The CDR3 DNA follows: TGTGCCAGCAGGGGGACAGGCGGGGTAAACACCATATATTTT.

The V and J genes are TRBV4-3 and TRBJ2-3; no clear D. This CDR3 comprises 15 residues. Trimming stripped 1 base from V and 2 bases from J, with 10 bases between. Germline CDR1 LGHNA, CDR2 YSLEER. CDR3 DNA sequence: TGCGCCAGCAGCCAAGGCGAGCTTTTCACAGATACGCAGTATTTT. It encodes CASSQGELFTDTQYF.

J is TRBJ2-7 and V is TRBV7-2, with TRBD2 matching 8 bases. This CDR3 spans 15 amino acids. The V gene end was trimmed by 5 bases and the J gene end by 6 bases; junction bases not matched to a gene: 12. Germline V lookup: CDR1 SGHTA, CDR2 FQGNSA. CDR3 protein: CASSQDVGTRVEQYF. CDR3 nucleotide sequence: TGTGCCAGCAGCCAGGACGTTGGGACTAGGGTCGAGCAGTACTTC.

V gene TRBV2 combines with J gene TRBJ2-7; a weak D match, TRBD1 (6 bases). With 6 bases removed from V and 4 bases from J, the gap between germline ends came to 16 bases. The CDR3 runs to 14 residues. Germline V CDR1 and CDR2: SNHLY, FYNNEI. CDR3 region: CASRGRDNLYEQYF. In DNA, the CDR3 is TGTGCCAGCAGGGGAAGGGACAACTTATACGAGCAGTACTTC. The variable domain in full, completed from reference TRBV2 and TRBJ2-7, reads EPEVTQTPSHQVTQMGQEVILRCVPISNHLYFYWYRQILGQKVEFLVSFYNNEISEKSEIFDDQFSVERPDGSNFTLKIRSTKLEDSAMYFCASRGRDNLYEQYFGPGTRLTVT.

This chain joins TRBV7-8 and TRBJ2-1, with 10 bases that match TRBD2. CDR3 length: 17 amino acids. Trimming cost V 4 bases and J 8 bases; bases outside gene matches: 14. CDR1 is SGHVS and CDR2 is FQNEAQ in the germline V gene. The CDR3 reads CASSSPHERGGIDEQFF. The CDR3 DNA sequence: TGTGCCAGCAGCTCCCCACACGAGCGGGGGGGCATAGATGAGCAGTTCTTC. Supplemented by reference TRBV7-8 and TRBJ2-1, the full variable domain reads GAGVSQSPRYKVAKRGQDVALRCDPISGHVSLFWYQQALGQGPEFLTYFQNEAQLDKSGLPSDRFFAERPEGSVSTLKIQRTQQEDSAVYLCASSSPHERGGIDEQFFGPGTRLTVL.

The chain links TRBV28 to TRBJ2-5; 7 nucleotides align to TRBD1. Germline CDR1 and CDR2: MDHEN and SYDVKM. V gave up 7 bases and J gave up 4 bases; unmatched junction bases: 9. This CDR3 has 14 residues. In nucleotides, the CDR3 is TGTGCCAGCACCCCAAGAGGGGGCGTAGAGACCCAGTACTTC. Amino acid sequence: CASTPRGGVETQYF.

This sequence joins TRBV28 and TRBJ2-5; 7 nucleotides agree with TRBD1. CDR3 length: 17 residues. With 6 bases clipped from V and 4 bases from J, the junction kept 17 bases outside the gene matches. Germline V lookup: CDR1 MDHEN, CDR2 SYDVKM. CDR3 region: CASSPLLDREWGETQYF. For the CDR3, the DNA is TGTGCCAGCAGCCCTCTTCTCGACAGGGAGTGGGGAGAGACCCAGTACTTC.

The rearrangement joins TRBV28 to TRBJ1-1; D unclear. V lost 3 bases and J lost 0, with 11 bases in between. Per the germline V gene, CDR1 is MDHEN and CDR2 is SYDVKM. CDR3 length: 15 residues. The CDR3 DNA reads as TGTGCCAGCAGTTTTGGTGAGGGTATGAACACTGAAGCTTTCTTT. Protein: CASSFGEGMNTEAFF. The full variable domain, completed using reference TRBV28 and TRBJ1-1, is DVKVTQSSRYLVKRTGEKVFLECVQDMDHENMFWYRQDPGLGLRLIYFSYDVKMKEKGDIPEGYSVSREKKERFSLILESASTNQTSMYLCASSFGEGMNTEAFFGQGTRLTVV.